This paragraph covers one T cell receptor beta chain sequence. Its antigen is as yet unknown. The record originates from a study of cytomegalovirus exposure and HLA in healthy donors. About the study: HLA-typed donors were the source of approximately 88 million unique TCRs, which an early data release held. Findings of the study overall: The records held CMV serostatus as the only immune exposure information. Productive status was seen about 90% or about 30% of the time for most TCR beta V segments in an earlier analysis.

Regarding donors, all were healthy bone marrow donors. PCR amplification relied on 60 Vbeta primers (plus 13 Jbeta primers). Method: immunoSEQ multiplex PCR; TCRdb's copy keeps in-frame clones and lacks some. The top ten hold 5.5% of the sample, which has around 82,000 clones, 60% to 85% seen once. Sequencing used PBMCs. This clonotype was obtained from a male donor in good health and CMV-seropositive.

DNA for the CDR3: TGTGCCAGCAGCCAAGCACCTCCTCTTGCGGGAGGGGGCTGTGAGCAGTTCTTC. Translation gives CASSQAPPLAGGGCEQFF. V and J are TRBV4-2 and TRBJ2-1, with 9 bases lining up with TRBD2. The V gene end was trimmed by 1 base and the J gene end by 9 bases; junction bases not matched to a gene: 16. Germline V CDR1 and CDR2: LGHNA, YNFKEQ. There are 18 residues in the CDR3.